A single T cell receptor beta chain is shown here with its context. Its target is unknown. The data were obtained in a study of blood T cells in healthy people across ages. Study-level points and caveats: The study found more naive CD4+ cells and higher diversity in long-lived than aged donors. Lack of knowledge of donor CMV status possibly confounded expanded clonotype changes.

Germline V gene lookup returns CDR1 KGHSH and CDR2 LQKENI. The CDR3 is made up of 14 amino acids. A second PCR, run for roughly 7 to 11 cycles, used a sample-barcoded 5' primer plus a J-beta primer mix. The study obtained at least 3 million CDR3-containing paired-end reads from every sample. MiXCR, run by TCRdb on the 5' RACE reads, gives a single entry per CDR3 protein. The sample consists of 450,000 to 600,000 distinct CDR3 sequences, about 28% of them appearing once. In addition, the sample was reused for a study of T cells of mothers and their children.

Sequenced material: blood. This TCR came from a boy aged 2-9 years in good health. This chain uses TRBV18 with TRBJ2-7; the D gene is possibly TRBD2 (5 bases). The assigned J gene may be wrong: the sequence end matches TRBJ2-5 better. The CDR3 sequence is CASSPMAGEETQYF. CDR3 coding DNA: TGTGCCAGCTCACCAATGGCGGGTGAGGAGACCCAGTACTTC.